Sequencing of this T cell receptor (beta chain) was carried out in a study of blood T cell repertoires in COVID-19. At the level of the study: The origin of the acute and convalescent COVID-19 samples was the United States, Italy and Spain.

The authors' processing: Estimation of nucleated cell counts was performed using reference gene primer amplification. Sequencing used immunoSEQ multiplex PCR; TCRdb keeps in-frame clones, though not all of them. Clone size and the V and J calls come from that table; the DNA yielded D and trimming. Seen here are roughly 230,000 clones, 80% to 90% observed once, and the top ten hold approximately 4.6%. Sequencing was performed on peripheral blood. The receptor was derived from a woman in her thirties or forties who had recovered from COVID-19.

The CDR3 coding sequence is TGCGCCAGCAGCTTGGCGGGACAGGGAAATGAAAAACTGTTTTTT. Its protein product is CASSLAGQGNEKLFF. This sequence joins TRBV5-1 and TRBJ1-4, with TRBD1 matching over 9 bases. V was pared by 0 bases and J by 5 bases, with 2 bases of the junction left unmatched. Germline CDR1 is SGHRS and CDR2 is YFSETQ. This CDR3 region has 15 residues.